This T cell receptor beta chain was captured in a study of blood T cells in healthy people across ages. Germline-derived CDR1 and CDR2 are DFQATT and SNEGSKA (reference sequence). Trimming removed 6 bases at V and 2 bases at J, with 10 bases between. The CDR3 is 12 amino acids. This clonotype has only a few counts. The authors ran a second PCR of about 6 to 11 cycles using a sample-barcoded 5' primer and a J-beta primer mix. TCRdb independently ran MiXCR on the 5' RACE reads; one entry per CDR3 protein. The table includes roughly 1,500,000 distinct CDR3 sequences, roughly 32% detected once. V and J are TRBV20-1 and TRBJ2-5; D gene uncertain. The sample was blood. The TCR sequence derives from a woman in her twenties or thirties in good health. CDR3 bases: TGCAGTGCCCACGGCGGACAAGAGACCCAGTACTTC. Translation: CSAHGGQETQYF.